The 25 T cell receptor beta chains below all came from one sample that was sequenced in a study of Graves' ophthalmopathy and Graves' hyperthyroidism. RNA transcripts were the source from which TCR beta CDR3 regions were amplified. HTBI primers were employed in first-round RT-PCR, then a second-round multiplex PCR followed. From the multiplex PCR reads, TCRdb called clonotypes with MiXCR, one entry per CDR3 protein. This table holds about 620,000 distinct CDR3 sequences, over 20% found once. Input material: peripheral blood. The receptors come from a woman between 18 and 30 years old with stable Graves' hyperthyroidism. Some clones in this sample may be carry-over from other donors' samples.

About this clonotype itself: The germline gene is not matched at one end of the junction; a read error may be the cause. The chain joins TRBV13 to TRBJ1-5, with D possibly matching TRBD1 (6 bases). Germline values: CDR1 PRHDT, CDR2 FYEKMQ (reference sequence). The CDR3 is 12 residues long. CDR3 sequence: CSSNREGQPQHF. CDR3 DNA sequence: TGTTCCAGCAACAGGGAGGGCCAGCCCCAGCATTTT. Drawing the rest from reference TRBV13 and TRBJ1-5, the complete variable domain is AAGVIQSPRHLIKEKRETATLKCYPIPRHDTVYWYQQGPGQDPQFLISFYEKMQSDKGSIPDRFSAQQFSDYHSELNMSSLELGDSALYFCSSNREGQPQHFGDGTRLSIL.

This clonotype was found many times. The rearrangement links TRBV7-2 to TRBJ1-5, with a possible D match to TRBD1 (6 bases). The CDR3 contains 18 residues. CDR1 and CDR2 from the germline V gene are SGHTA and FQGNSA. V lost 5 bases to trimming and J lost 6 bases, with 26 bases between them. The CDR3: CASSRTHVKGGFGQPQHF. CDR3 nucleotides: TGTGCCAGCAGCAGAACGCATGTGAAGGGGGGATTTGGTCAGCCCCAGCATTTT.

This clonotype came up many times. This CDR3 reads CASSPTLDRVTNTEAFF. CDR3 nucleotide sequence: TGTGCCAGCAGCCCAACCCTGGACAGGGTGACGAACACTGAAGCTTTCTTT. The V gene is TRBV6-4, the J gene TRBJ1-1; TRBD1 aligns across 8 bases. The germline gives CDR1 MRHNA, CDR2 SNTAGT. This CDR3 is built from 17 residues. V trimming: 6 bases; J trimming: 1 base; junction bases outside the gene matches: 13.

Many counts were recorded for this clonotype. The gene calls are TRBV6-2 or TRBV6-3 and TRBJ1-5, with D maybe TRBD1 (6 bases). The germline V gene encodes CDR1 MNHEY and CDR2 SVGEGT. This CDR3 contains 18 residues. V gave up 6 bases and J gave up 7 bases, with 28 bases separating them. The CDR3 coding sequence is TGTGCCAGCAGGGCCACAGGGAGCCAAAGTCTGAGAAGGCAGCCCCAGCATTTT. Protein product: CASRATGSQSLRRQPQHF.

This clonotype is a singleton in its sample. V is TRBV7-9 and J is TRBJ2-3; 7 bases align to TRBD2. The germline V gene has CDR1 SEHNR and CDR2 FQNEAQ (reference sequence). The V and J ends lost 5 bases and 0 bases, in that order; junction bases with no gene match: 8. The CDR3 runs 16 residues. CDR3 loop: CASSPLSSGSTDTQYF. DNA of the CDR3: TGTGCCAGCAGCCCCTTGTCTAGCGGTAGCACAGATACGCAGTATTTT. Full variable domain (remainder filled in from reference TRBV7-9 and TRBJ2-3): DTGVSQNPRHKITKRGQNVTFRCDPISEHNRLYWYRQTLGQGPEFLTYFQNEAQLEKSRLLSDRFSAERPKGSFSTLEIQRTEQGDSAMYLCASSPLSSGSTDTQYFGPGTRLTVL.

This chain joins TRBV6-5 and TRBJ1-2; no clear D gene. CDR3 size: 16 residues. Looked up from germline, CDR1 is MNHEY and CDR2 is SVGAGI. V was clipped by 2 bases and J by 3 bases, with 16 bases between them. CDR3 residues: CASSYPVNAGYYGYTF. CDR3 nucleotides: TGTGCCAGCAGTTACCCCGTGAATGCTGGGTACTATGGCTACACCTTC.

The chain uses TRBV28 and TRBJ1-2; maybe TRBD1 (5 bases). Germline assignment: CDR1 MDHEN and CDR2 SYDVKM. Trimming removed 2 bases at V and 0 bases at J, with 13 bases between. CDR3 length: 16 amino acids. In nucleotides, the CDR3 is TGTGCCAGCAGTTTAGGTCTGCCAGGGACTAACTATGGCTACACCTTC. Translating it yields CASSLGLPGTNYGYTF.

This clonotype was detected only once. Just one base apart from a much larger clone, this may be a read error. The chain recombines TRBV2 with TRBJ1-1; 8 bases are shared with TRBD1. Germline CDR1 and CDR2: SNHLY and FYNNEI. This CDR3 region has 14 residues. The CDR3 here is CVSRVTGGHTEAFF. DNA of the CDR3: TGTGTCAGCAGGGTCACAGGGGGTCACACTGAAGCTTTCTTT.

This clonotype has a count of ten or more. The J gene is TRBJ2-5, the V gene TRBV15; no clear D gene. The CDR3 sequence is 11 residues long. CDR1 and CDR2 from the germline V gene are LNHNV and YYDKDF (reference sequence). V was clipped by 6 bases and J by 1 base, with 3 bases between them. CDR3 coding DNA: TGTGCCACCAGTACCCAAGAGACCCAGTACTTC. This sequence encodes CATSTQETQYF.

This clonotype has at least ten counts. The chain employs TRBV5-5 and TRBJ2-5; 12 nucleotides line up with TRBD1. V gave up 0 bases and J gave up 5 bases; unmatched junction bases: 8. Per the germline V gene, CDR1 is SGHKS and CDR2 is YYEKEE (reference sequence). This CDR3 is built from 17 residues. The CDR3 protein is CASSLAVGQGARETQYF. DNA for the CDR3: TGTGCCAGCAGCTTGGCCGTGGGACAGGGGGCGCGGGAGACCCAGTACTTC.

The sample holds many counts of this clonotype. In DNA, the CDR3 is TGTGCCAGCAGTTTGGAGACAAGCACCTATAATTCACCCCTCCACTTT. Translation: CASSLETSTYNSPLHF. The chain uses TRBV28 and TRBJ1-6; D is unresolved. V was trimmed by 3 bases and J by 2 bases, leaving 11 bases between them. CDR3 length: 16 amino acids. Germline values: CDR1 MDHEN, CDR2 SYDVKM.

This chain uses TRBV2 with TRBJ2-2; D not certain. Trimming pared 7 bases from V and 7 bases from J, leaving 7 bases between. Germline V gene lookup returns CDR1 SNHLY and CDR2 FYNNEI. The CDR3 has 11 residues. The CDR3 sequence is CASKWRGELFF. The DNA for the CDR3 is TGTGCCAGCAAATGGCGCGGGGAGCTGTTTTTT.

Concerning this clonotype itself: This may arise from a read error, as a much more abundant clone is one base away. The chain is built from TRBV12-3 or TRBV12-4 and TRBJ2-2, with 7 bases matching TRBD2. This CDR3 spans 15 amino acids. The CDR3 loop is CASSFFSGHTGELLF. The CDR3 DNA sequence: TGTGCCAGCAGTTTCTTTAGCGGGCACACCGGGGAGCTGTTGTTT.

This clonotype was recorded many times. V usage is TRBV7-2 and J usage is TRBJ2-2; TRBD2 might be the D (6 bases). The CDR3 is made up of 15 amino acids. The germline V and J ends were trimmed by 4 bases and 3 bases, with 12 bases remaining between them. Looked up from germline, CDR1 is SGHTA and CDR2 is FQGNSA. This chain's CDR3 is CASSSRTGDTGELFF. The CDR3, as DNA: TGTGCCAGCAGCTCTCGGACGGGAGACACCGGGGAGCTGTTTTTT.

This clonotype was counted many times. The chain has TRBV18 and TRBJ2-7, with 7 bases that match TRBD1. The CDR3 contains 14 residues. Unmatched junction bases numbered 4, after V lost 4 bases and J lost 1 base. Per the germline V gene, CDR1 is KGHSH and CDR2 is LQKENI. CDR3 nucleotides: TGTGCCAGCTCACTCCGGGACAGTTCCTACGAGCAGTACTTC. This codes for CASSLRDSSYEQYF.

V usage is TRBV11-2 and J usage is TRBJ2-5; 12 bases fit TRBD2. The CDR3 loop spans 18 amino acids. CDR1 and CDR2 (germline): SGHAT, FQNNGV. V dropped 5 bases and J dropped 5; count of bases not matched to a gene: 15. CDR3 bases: TGTGCCAGCAGCCAGACTCTAGCGGGGGGGCGGTCGGAGGAGACCCAGTACTTC. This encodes CASSQTLAGGRSEETQYF.

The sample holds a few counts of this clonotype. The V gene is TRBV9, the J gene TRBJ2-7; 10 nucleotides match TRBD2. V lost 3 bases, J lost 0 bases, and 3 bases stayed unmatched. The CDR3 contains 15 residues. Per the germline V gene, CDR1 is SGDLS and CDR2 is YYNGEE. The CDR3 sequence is CASSEGLASSYEQYF. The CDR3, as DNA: TGTGCCAGCAGCGAGGGACTAGCGAGCTCCTACGAGCAGTACTTC.

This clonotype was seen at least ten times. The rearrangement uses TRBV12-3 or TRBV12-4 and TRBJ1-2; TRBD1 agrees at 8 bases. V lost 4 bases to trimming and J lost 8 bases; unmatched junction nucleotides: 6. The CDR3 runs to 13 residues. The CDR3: CASSYRSGGGYTF. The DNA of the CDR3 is TGTGCCAGCAGTTACCGTTCAGGGGGCGGCTACACCTTC.

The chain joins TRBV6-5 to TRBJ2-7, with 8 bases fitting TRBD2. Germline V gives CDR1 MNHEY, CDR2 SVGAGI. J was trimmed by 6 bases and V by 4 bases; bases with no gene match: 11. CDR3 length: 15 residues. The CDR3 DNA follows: TGTGCCAGCAGTTCCCCGATGGGCGGGGGGTTCGAGCAGTACTTC. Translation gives CASSSPMGGGFEQYF.

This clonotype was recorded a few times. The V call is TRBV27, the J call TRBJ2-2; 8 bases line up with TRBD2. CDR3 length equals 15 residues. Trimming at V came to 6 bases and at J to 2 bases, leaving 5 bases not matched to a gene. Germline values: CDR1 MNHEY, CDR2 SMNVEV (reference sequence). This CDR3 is CASRRTSLNTGELFF. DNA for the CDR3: TGTGCCAGCAGACGGACTAGCCTTAACACCGGGGAGCTGTTTTTT.

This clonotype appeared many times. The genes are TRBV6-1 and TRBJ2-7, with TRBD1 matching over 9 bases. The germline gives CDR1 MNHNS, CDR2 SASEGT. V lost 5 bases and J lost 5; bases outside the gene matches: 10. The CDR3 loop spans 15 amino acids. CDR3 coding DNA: TGTGCCAGCAGTCCCCAACAGGGGGCCGGGCACGAGCAGTACTTC. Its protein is CASSPQQGAGHEQYF.

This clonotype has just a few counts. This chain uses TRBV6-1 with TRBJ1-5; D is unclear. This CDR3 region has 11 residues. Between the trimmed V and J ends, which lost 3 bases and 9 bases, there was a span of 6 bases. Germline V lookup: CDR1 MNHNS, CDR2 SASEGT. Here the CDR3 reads CASSDRGPQHF. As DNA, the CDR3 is TGTGCCAGCAGTGATCGGGGGCCCCAGCATTTT.

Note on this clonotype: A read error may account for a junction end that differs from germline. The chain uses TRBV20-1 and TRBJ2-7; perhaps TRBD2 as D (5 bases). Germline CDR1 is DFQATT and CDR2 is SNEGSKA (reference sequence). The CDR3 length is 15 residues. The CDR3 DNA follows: TGCAGTGCTCAGGTCATCGGGGAACTATCCTACGATCAGTACTTC. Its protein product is CSAQVIGELSYDQYF.

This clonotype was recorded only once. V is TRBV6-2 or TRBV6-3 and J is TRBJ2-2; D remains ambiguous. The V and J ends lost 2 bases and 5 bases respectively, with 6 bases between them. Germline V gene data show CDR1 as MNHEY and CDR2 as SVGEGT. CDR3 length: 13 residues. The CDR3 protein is CASSYELTGELFF. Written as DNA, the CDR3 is TGTGCCAGCAGTTACGAGTTGACCGGGGAGCTGTTTTTT.

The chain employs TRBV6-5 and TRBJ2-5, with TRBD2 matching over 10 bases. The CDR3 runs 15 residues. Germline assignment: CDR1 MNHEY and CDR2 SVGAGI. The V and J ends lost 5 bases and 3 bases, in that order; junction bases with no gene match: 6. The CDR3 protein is CASSVLAGSEETQYF. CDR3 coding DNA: TGTGCCAGCAGTGTACTAGCGGGGAGTGAAGAGACCCAGTACTTC.